A selection of T cell receptor beta chains follows, all from one sample in a study of tumor and adjacent non-tumor tissue in lung cancer. TCRdb re-analysed the multiplex PCR reads in MiXCR, keeping a single row per CDR3 protein. The sample lists about 93,000 distinct CDR3 sequences, less than 80% occurring once. The sequenced material came from lung tumor tissue. These receptors originate from a man aged 55 to 70 with non-small cell lung cancer. Both conserved end residues are part of each CDR3. The D gene is left open where the match is weak. A clone size is listed for some rows: how often the clone was seen (once, few, many), or a class if it is expanded.

v_gene	d_gene	len	abundance	j_gene	CDR3aa	CDR3nt
TRBV10-3	-	14	-	TRBJ1-1	CAIGELWRNTEAFF	TGTGCCATCGGTGAGTTATGGAGGAACACTGAAGCTTTCTTT
TRBV6-5	-	16	-	TRBJ2-7	CASRGIGLVELYEQYF	TGTGCCAGCAGAGGAATCGGGCTAGTGGAATTATACGAGCAGTACTTC
TRBV10-3	TRBD1	17	many	TRBJ2-2	CAIMETGNFANTGELFF	TGTGCCATCATGGAGACAGGGAACTTCGCGAACACCGGGGAGCTGTTTTTT
TRBV5-6	-	12	-	TRBJ1-2	CASSLASTSNAF	TGTGCCAGCAGCTTGGCGTCGACATCTAACGCCTTC
TRBV11-2	-	14	-	TRBJ1-1	CASSSDMMNTEAFF	TGTGCCAGCAGCTCGGACATGATGAACACTGAAGCCTTCTTT
TRBV12-3/TRBV12-4	-	14	once	TRBJ2-1	CASSWRARGNKQFF	TGTGCCAGTAGTTGGCGCGCCAGGGGCAATAAGCAGTTCTTC
TRBV29-1	-	13	once	TRBJ2-7	CGVVRGAGYEQYF	TGCGGCGTTGTCCGGGGGGCCGGTTACGAGCAGTACTTT
TRBV12-3/TRBV12-4	-	14	-	TRBJ2-1	CVSSLAAGGNEQFF	TGTGTCAGCAGTTTAGCAGCCGGAGGCAATGAGCAGTTCTTC
TRBV4-1	TRBD1	17	-	TRBJ2-2	CASSQDPGTVNTGELYF	TGCGCCAGCAGCCAAGATCCTGGGACAGTGAACACCGGGGAGCTGTATTTT
TRBV6-5	-	16	-	TRBJ2-6	CDGRALGDSGANVLTF	TGTGACGGCAGAGCCCTTGGAGACTCTGGGGCCAACGTCCTGACTTTC
TRBV11-2	-	13	-	TRBJ1-1	CASSFPPEREAFF	TGTGCCAGCAGCTTCCCTCCCGAAAGGGAGGCTTTCTTT
TRBV12-3/TRBV12-4	-	15	many	TRBJ2-7	CASSFAPDSGLEQYF	TGTGCCAGCAGTTTTGCTCCCGACAGCGGACTCGAGCAGTACTTC
TRBV4-3	-	15	-	TRBJ2-1	CASSQLISVYYEHFF	TGCGCCAGCAGCCAATTGATAAGTGTCTACTATGAGCATTTTTTC
TRBV28	TRBD2	13	-	TRBJ2-7	CASNYSGRAEQYF	TGTGCCAGCAATTATAGCGGGAGAGCCGAGCAGTACTTC
TRBV3-1	TRBD1	13	-	TRBJ1-2	CANSRTGADGYTF	TGTGCCAACAGCCGGACAGGGGCCGATGGCTACACCTTC
TRBV7-9	TRBD1	13	many	TRBJ2-5	CASSATGPETQYF	TGTGCCAGCAGCGCGACAGGGCCCGAGACCCAGTACTTC
TRBV6-2/TRBV6-3	TRBD2	13	many	TRBJ2-7	CASTSGRVSEQYF	TGTGCCTCCACTAGCGGGAGGGTTAGCGAGCAGTACTTC
TRBV6-6	-	14	-	TRBJ2-2	CATLNSEYTGDLFF	TGTGCCACCCTCAACAGCGAGTACACCGGGGACCTGTTTTTT
TRBV7-8	-	12	many	TRBJ2-5	CASHSGTETQYF	TGTGCCAGCCACTCAGGGACAGAGACCCAGTACTTC
TRBV6-2/TRBV6-3	-	11	-	TRBJ2-1	CASSADLGFFF	TGTGCCAGCAGTGCGGACCTAGGATTCTTCTTC
TRBV5-4	TRBD1	13	many	TRBJ1-2	CASNLDRGYGYTF	TGTGCCAGCAACCTCGACAGGGGATATGGCTACACCTTC
TRBV6-1	-	14	-	TRBJ2-5	CASAGTAYGGTQYF	TGCGCCAGCGCCGGAACAGCCTACGGGGGGACCCAGTACTTC
TRBV24-1	-	12	-	TRBJ2-1	CATSESGCEQFF	TGTGCCACCAGTGAGTCAGGGTGCGAGCAGTTCTTC
TRBV6-1	-	13	medium-sized	TRBJ1-5	CASSEAKGVPQHF	TGTGCCAGCAGTGAAGCTAAGGGGGTTCCCCAGCATTTT
TRBV4-1	-	16	many	TRBJ1-1	CASSQAWAVRNTEAFF	TGCGCCAGCAGCCAAGCCTGGGCGGTACGGAACACTGAAGCTTTCTTT
TRBV11-1	-	17	-	TRBJ2-2	CASSAQQGFSDIGELSF	TGTGCCAGCAGCGCACAACAGGGCTTTTCCGACATCGGGGAGCTGTCTTTT